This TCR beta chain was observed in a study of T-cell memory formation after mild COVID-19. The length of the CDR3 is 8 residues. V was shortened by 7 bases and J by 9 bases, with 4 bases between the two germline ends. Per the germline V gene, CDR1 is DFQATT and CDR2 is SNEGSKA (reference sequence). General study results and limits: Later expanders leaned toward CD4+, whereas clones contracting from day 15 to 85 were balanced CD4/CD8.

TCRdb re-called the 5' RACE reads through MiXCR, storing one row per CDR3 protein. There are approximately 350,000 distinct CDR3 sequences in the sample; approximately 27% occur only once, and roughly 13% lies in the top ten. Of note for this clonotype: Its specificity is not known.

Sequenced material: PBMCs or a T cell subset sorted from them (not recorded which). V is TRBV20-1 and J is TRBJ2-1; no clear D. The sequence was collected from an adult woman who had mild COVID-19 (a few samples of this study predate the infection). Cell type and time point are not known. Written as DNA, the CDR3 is TGCAGTGTGGCTGAGCAGTTCTTC. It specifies CSVAEQFF.